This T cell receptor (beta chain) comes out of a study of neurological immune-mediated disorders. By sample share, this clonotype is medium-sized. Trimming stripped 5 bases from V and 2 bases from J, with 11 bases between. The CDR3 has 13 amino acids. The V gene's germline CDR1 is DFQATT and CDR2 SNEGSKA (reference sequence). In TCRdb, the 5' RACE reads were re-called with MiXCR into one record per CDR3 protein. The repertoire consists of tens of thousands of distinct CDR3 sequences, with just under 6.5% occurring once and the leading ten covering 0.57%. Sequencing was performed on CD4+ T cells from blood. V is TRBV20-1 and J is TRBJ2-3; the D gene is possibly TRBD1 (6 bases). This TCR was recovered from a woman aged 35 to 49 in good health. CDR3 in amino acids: CSAPGQTTDTQYF. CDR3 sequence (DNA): TGCAGTGCTCCAGGACAGACCACAGATACGCAGTATTTT.